The 20 T cell receptor beta chains below were found in one sample sequenced in a study of T cell repertoires in cytomegalovirus infection. From the reads, TCRdb called clonotypes with MiXCR, one entry per CDR3 protein. The table has under 95,000 distinct CDR3 sequences, 4% seen once. The sample taken for sequencing was PBMCs. The receptor source for this set is a human donor in good health (CMV status not recorded). Some clones in this sample may be carry-over from other donors' samples.

This clonotype was counted at least ten times. The chain carries TRBV7-9 and TRBJ2-7; the D gene is possibly TRBD1 (5 bases). CDR3 size: 12 residues. The ends were cut back, 3 bases at V and 6 bases at J, with 9 bases in the middle. Germline CDR1 is SEHNR and CDR2 is FQNEAQ (reference sequence). The CDR3 nucleotides are TGTGCCAGCAGCTTGGACATCTTCGAGCAGTACTTC. Its protein is CASSLDIFEQYF.

This clonotype was detected ten times or more. The chain carries TRBV7-2 and TRBJ1-2; TRBD1 aligns across 7 bases. Germline assignment: CDR1 SGHTA and CDR2 FQGNSA. The CDR3 has 14 residues. J was trimmed by 6 bases and V by 5 bases; bases with no gene match: 9. CDR3 sequence reads: CASSPTGTVNGYTF. The CDR3 DNA reads as TGTGCCAGCAGCCCCACAGGGACAGTTAATGGCTACACCTTC.

This clonotype was picked up many times. The chain employs TRBV7-2 and TRBJ2-1; TRBD2 agrees at 7 bases. The germline V gene has CDR1 SGHTA and CDR2 FQGNSA. J was trimmed by 1 base and V by 6 bases; bases with no gene match: 12. The CDR3 contains 17 residues. Here the CDR3 reads CASSPPGKAGSYNEQFF. DNA of the CDR3: TGTGCCAGCAGTCCCCCAGGAAAAGCGGGATCCTACAATGAGCAGTTCTTC.

This clonotype was counted at least ten times. The chain carries TRBV7-9 and TRBJ2-2, with D tentatively TRBD1 or TRBD2 (6 bases each). Looked up from germline, CDR1 is SEHNR and CDR2 is FQNEAQ (reference sequence). V lost 5 bases to trimming and J lost 6 bases, with 10 bases between them. CDR3 length: 13 residues. The CDR3 protein is CASSQGTPGELFF. The CDR3, as DNA: TGTGCCAGCAGCCAGGGGACTCCCGGGGAGCTGTTTTTT.

At least ten counts were recorded for this clonotype. In DNA form, the CDR3 reads TGTGCCAGCAGCTCGGCGACTGCGAACACTGAAGCTTTCTTT. Translated: CASSSATANTEAFF. The chain joins TRBV7-6 to TRBJ1-1; no definite D call. Between the trimmed V and J ends, which lost 4 bases and 1 base, there was a span of 10 bases. CDR1 and CDR2 from the germline V gene are SGHVS and FNYEAQ. The CDR3 spans 14 residues.

This clonotype was seen many times. This chain links TRBV7-2 with TRBJ1-5; 10 bases agree with TRBD1. The CDR3 has 19 amino acids. V lost 0 bases, J lost 5 bases, and 13 bases stayed unmatched. Germline CDR1 SGHTA, CDR2 FQGNSA. The DNA for the CDR3 is TGTGCCAGCAGCTTAGCCCTCTCCCGGACAGGGGGGAGTTATCAGCCCCAGCATTTT. This gives the protein CASSLALSRTGGSYQPQHF.

This chain uses TRBV11-2 with TRBJ2-7, with TRBD1 as a possible D gene (6 bases). Germline V gene sequence: CDR1 SGHAT, CDR2 FQNNGV. V was clipped by 0 bases and J by 11 bases, with 17 bases between them. This CDR3 contains 14 residues. CDR3 residues: CASSLDVGRGKEYF. Written as DNA, the CDR3 is TGTGCCAGCAGCTTAGATGTCGGCAGGGGAAAGGAGTACTTC.

Ten or more counts support this clonotype. The chain uses TRBV29-1 and TRBJ2-7; tentatively, D is TRBD2 (6 bases). Trimming cost V 7 bases and J 3 bases, with 13 bases left between them. This CDR3 contains 12 residues. CDR1 is SQVTM and CDR2 is ANQGSEA in the germline V gene. The CDR3 DNA reads as TGCAGCGCGAGGAGGGGTCTCTACGAGCAGTACTTC. This codes for CSARRGLYEQYF.

Many counts were recorded for this clonotype. This chain joins TRBV7-2 and TRBJ1-2; 8 bases are shared with TRBD1. The CDR3 is made up of 15 amino acids. From germline, CDR1 is SGHTA and CDR2 FQGNSA. Germline trimming cut 6 bases from V and 6 bases from J; bases unmatched to any gene: 12. CDR3 coding DNA: TGTGCCAGCAGATTGACAGGGGCGGGTTCGCATGGCTACACCTTC. As protein: CASRLTGAGSHGYTF.

The V and J genes are TRBV7-8 and TRBJ1-4; D is possibly TRBD1 (5 bases). Trimming stripped 1 base from V and 3 bases from J, with 9 bases between. Germline CDR1 is SGHVS and CDR2 is FQNEAQ. This CDR3 contains 15 residues. The CDR3 region is CASSLGVQANEKLFF. In DNA, the CDR3 is TGTGCCAGCAGCTTAGGGGTACAGGCTAATGAAAAACTGTTTTTT.

In its sample, this clonotype was seen many times. The genes are TRBV4-1 and TRBJ2-7, with TRBD2 matching 13 bases. The CDR3 is 15 amino acids. Germline assignment: CDR1 MGHRA and CDR2 YSYEKL. The V segment lost 6 bases and the J segment 1 base; nucleotides outside the gene matches: 3. CDR3 in DNA: TGCGCCAGCAGTCGGACTAGCGGGGGATCCTACGAGCAGTACTTC. Protein: CASSRTSGGSYEQYF.

This clonotype was observed many times. The J gene is TRBJ2-7, the V gene TRBV7-2, with D tentatively TRBD1 or TRBD2 (5 bases each). Germline CDR1 reads SGHTA; CDR2 reads FQGNSA. V was clipped by 1 base and J by 3 bases, with 13 bases between them. This CDR3 is 15 amino acids long. The DNA of the CDR3 is TGTGCCAGCAGCTTAGTTGGGACGGAGATCTACGAGCAGTACTTC. Translating it yields CASSLVGTEIYEQYF. The full variable domain, its missing parts supplied by reference TRBV7-2 and TRBJ2-7, is GAGVSQSPSNKVTEKGKDVELRCDPISGHTALYWYRQSLGQGLEFLIYFQGNSAPDKSGLPSDRFSAERTGGSVSTLTIQRTQQEDSAVYLCASSLVGTEIYEQYFGPGTRLTVT.

This clonotype was seen a handful of times. V and J are TRBV15 and TRBJ2-3; D is undetermined. Germline-derived CDR1 and CDR2 are LNHNV and YYDKDF (reference sequence). Trimming pared 0 bases from V and 6 bases from J, leaving 10 bases between. The CDR3 runs to 14 residues. CDR3 coding DNA: TGTGCCACCAGCAGAGAAGGTCCTAGGGATACGCAGTATTTT. Its protein product is CATSREGPRDTQYF.

This clonotype was recorded many times. The J gene is TRBJ2-3, the V gene TRBV7-6; 7 bases align to TRBD2. Germline-derived CDR1 and CDR2 are SGHVS and FNYEAQ. The CDR3 is 16 residues long. The V gene end was trimmed by 5 bases and the J gene end by 2 bases; junction bases not matched to a gene: 10. In DNA form, the CDR3 reads TGTGCCAGCAGCCCCTTCTCGGGGGGTGACACAGATACGCAGTATTTT. Protein sequence: CASSPFSGGDTDTQYF.

At least ten counts were recorded for this clonotype. This chain links TRBV7-8 with TRBJ1-2, with D perhaps matching TRBD1 (5 bases). Germline V gene sequence: CDR1 SGHVS, CDR2 FQNEAQ. This CDR3 region has 14 residues. V lost 1 base, J lost 8 bases, and 14 bases lay in between. This CDR3 is CASSLGGIKGGYTF. DNA for the CDR3: TGTGCCAGCAGCTTAGGGGGGATTAAGGGGGGCTACACCTTC. Combining the CDR3 with reference TRBV7-8 and TRBJ1-2 gives the whole variable domain GAGVSQSPRYKVAKRGQDVALRCDPISGHVSLFWYQQALGQGPEFLTYFQNEAQLDKSGLPSDRFFAERPEGSVSTLKIQRTQQEDSAVYLCASSLGGIKGGYTFGSGTRLTVV.

The table lists this clonotype with many counts. This sequence joins TRBV7-6 and TRBJ1-2; D gene uncertain. Germline V gene data show CDR1 as SGHVS and CDR2 as FNYEAQ. Trimming took off 1 base at V and 10 bases at J, with 13 bases between the two ends. CDR3 length equals 13 residues. CDR3 coding DNA: TGTGCCAGCAGCTTAGGGGGTGGGCCTCCCTACACCTTC. It specifies CASSLGGGPPYTF. The whole variable domain, filled in from reference TRBV7-6 and TRBJ1-2, reads GAGVSQSPRYKVTKRGQDVALRCDPISGHVSLYWYRQALGQGPEFLTYFNYEAQQDKSGLPNDRFSAERPEGSISTLTIQRTEQRDSAMYRCASSLGGGPPYTFGSGTRLTVV.

This clonotype was seen ten or more times. The chain links TRBV12-3 or TRBV12-4 to TRBJ1-4; D uncertain. This CDR3 has 13 residues. V was pared by 6 bases and J by 0 bases, with 5 bases between. CDR3 region: CASRFATNEKLFF. The CDR3 DNA reads TGTGCCAGCAGGTTCGCAACTAATGAAAAACTGTTTTTT.

This clonotype showed up many times. V usage is TRBV4-1 and J usage is TRBJ2-2; 9 bases are shared with TRBD1. Germline V gene data show CDR1 as MGHRA and CDR2 as YSYEKL. CDR3 length: 17 residues. The junction had 13 bases not matched to a gene; V was cut back by 4 bases and J by 7 bases. CDR3 loop: CASSLRIWDRDGGELFF. The CDR3 coding sequence is TGCGCCAGCAGCCTTCGAATCTGGGACAGGGATGGCGGGGAGCTGTTTTTT.

In this sample, this clonotype turned up many times. This chain's CDR3 is CASSLLLPTVYGYTF. CDR3 coding DNA: TGTGCCAGCAGCTTACTCCTCCCGACAGTTTATGGCTACACCTTC. The rearrangement uses TRBV7-2 and TRBJ1-2; a weak D match, TRBD1 (5 bases). V was trimmed by 2 bases and J by 5 bases, leaving 15 bases between them. The germline V gene encodes CDR1 SGHTA and CDR2 FQGNSA. The CDR3 runs 15 residues.

The V call is TRBV7-2, the J call TRBJ1-5, with a tentative D call TRBD1 (5 bases). The length of the CDR3 is 15 residues. The V gene's germline CDR1 is SGHTA and CDR2 FQGNSA. V was clipped by 3 bases and J by 0 bases, with 9 bases between them. The CDR3 is CASSFDRYSNQPQHF. CDR3 nucleotide sequence: TGTGCCAGCAGCTTCGACAGATATAGCAATCAGCCCCAGCATTTT.